These T cell receptor beta chains were read from a single sample in a study of cytomegalovirus exposure and HLA in healthy donors. Sequencing was performed with immunoSEQ multiplex PCR; in TCRdb, only in-frame clones are kept and a portion is missing. The sample lists about 130,000 clones; approximately 80% were seen once. Input material: PBMCs. The receptor source for this set is a boy aged 2-15 years in good health and CMV-seronegative. Each CDR3 is given with its conserved first and last residue. Each record gives: J gene, V gene, CDR3 protein.

j_gene: TRBJ1-1; v_gene: TRBV7-9; CDR3aa: CASKLQVNTEAFF
j_gene: TRBJ1-4; v_gene: TRBV4-1; CDR3aa: CASSPQPGQGREKLFF
j_gene: TRBJ2-1; v_gene: TRBV7-3; CDR3aa: CASSFLAGVHNEQFF
j_gene: TRBJ1-2; v_gene: TRBV6-5; CDR3aa: CASSRDRGMNGYTF
j_gene: TRBJ1-5; v_gene: TRBV19; CDR3aa: CASSIDPTIGGSNQPQHF
j_gene: TRBJ1-2; v_gene: TRBV27; CDR3aa: CASSLRQNYGYTF
j_gene: TRBJ2-1; v_gene: TRBV7-9; CDR3aa: CASGDRNEQFF
j_gene: TRBJ1-2; v_gene: TRBV10-3; CDR3aa: CATRTVNYGYTF
j_gene: TRBJ1-1; v_gene: TRBV2; CDR3aa: CASMNRVTEAFF
j_gene: TRBJ2-5; v_gene: TRBV7-9; CDR3aa: CASSSRAGYQETQYF
j_gene: TRBJ1-2; v_gene: TRBV15; CDR3aa: CATRDRGQVDYGYTF
j_gene: TRBJ2-1; v_gene: TRBV7-7; CDR3aa: CASSSSRGNEQFF
j_gene: TRBJ1-2; v_gene: TRBV27; CDR3aa: CASSGTGYGYTF
j_gene: TRBJ2-1; v_gene: TRBV10-1; CDR3aa: CASSALAGTGLAGSYNEQFF